This TCR beta chain comes out of a study of patients and donors after allogeneic stem cell transplantation. MiXCR, applied by TCRdb to the RT-PCR reads, yields one record per CDR3 protein. Among hundreds of thousands of distinct CDR3 sequences, under 20% were seen once, and the ten largest hold about 7%. The CDR3 loop spans 17 amino acids. This clonotype was observed a few times. This receptor was identified in a human donor who was either an allogeneic HSCT recipient or a stem cell or donor lymphocyte infusion donor (not recorded which). It is not recorded whose cells these are; they may come from a transplant donor. The genes are TRBV21-1 and TRBJ1-1; the table calls TRBD1, which could not be checked here. TRBV21-1 is given as a pseudogene. The specimen was blood, either unsorted or a sorted T cell fraction (not recorded which). The CDR3 loop reads CASSKEWAGGGETEAFF. For the CDR3, the DNA is TGTGCCAGCAGCAAAGAATGGGCTGGCGGGGGCGAGACTGAAGCTTTCTTT.